Listed below are T cell receptor beta chains from one sample, sequenced in a study of identical twins' blood T cells. TCRdb re-called the 5' RACE reads through MiXCR, storing one row per CDR3 protein. The sample includes hundreds of thousands of distinct CDR3 sequences, about 28% seen only once; the top ten take 6.1%. Sequencing input: PBMCs. These receptors were collected from a woman aged 18 to 50 in good health. Both conserved end residues are part of each CDR3. A D gene is named only where the DNA matches it firmly. Clone sizes are given selectively: once, few, many, or a class where the clone is expanded.

clone_size,d_call,v_call,j_call,cdr3_aa,cdr3_nt
few,-,TRBV20-1,TRBJ1-1,CSARKDSVKAFF,TGCAGTGCTAGAAAGGACAGTGTGAAAGCTTTCTTT
-,TRBD1,TRBV12-3/TRBV12-4,TRBJ1-1,CASNRQGNRAFF,TGTGCCAGCAATCGACAGGGTAATAGAGCTTTCTTT
-,-,TRBV11-2,TRBJ1-1,CASSSIYTEAFF,TGTGCTAGCAGCTCGATATACACTGAAGCTTTCTTT
-,TRBD2,TRBV11-2,TRBJ2-7,CASSFLAVSYEQYF,TGTGCCAGCAGCTTCCTAGCGGTTTCCTACGAGCAGTACTTC
-,-,TRBV4-1,TRBJ2-3,CASSQVPSYTQYF,TGCGCCAGCAGCCAAGTCCCTTCGTATACGCAGTATTTT
-,-,TRBV20-1,TRBJ2-1,CSARDEDAYHVNEQFF,TGCAGTGCTAGAGATGAGGACGCGTATCACGTGAATGAGCAGTTCTTC
-,-,TRBV29-1,TRBJ1-5,CSVGVGGSGNQPQHF,TGCAGCGTTGGAGTCGGGGGCTCGGGCAATCAGCCCCAGCATTTT
-,-,TRBV29-1,TRBJ2-4,CSVAGLAKNIQYF,TGCAGCGTTGCAGGCCTAGCCAAAAACATTCAGTACTTC
few,TRBD1,TRBV11-2,TRBJ1-1,CASSPDRGISQAFF,TGTGCCAGCAGCCCGGACAGGGGGATCTCACAAGCTTTCTTT
many,-,TRBV9,TRBJ2-7,CASSPSPVMTYEQYF,TGTGCCAGCAGCCCCTCGCCCGTTATGACCTACGAGCAGTACTTC
-,TRBD2,TRBV7-3,TRBJ2-3,CASSLMRGGTDTQYF,TGTGCCAGCAGCTTAATGCGGGGGGGCACAGATACGCAGTATTTT
-,-,TRBV7-7,TRBJ2-2,CASSLNPHQGRNTGELFF,TGTGCCAGCAGCTTAAATCCCCACCAAGGAAGGAACACCGGGGAGCTGTTTTTT
-,-,TRBV29-1,TRBJ2-2,CSVEVGTVTGELFF,TGCAGCGTTGAAGTGGGAACGGTCACCGGGGAGCTGTTTTTT
few,-,TRBV9,TRBJ2-3,CASSVGPSDTQYF,TGTGCCAGCAGCGTAGGGCCATCAGATACGCAGTATTTT
once,-,TRBV5-6,TRBJ1-5,CASSFGGLYSNQPQHF,TGTGCCAGCAGCTTCGGGGGACTCTATAGCAATCAGCCCCAGCATTTT
many,-,TRBV15,TRBJ1-4,CATSRDQNEKLFF,TGTGCCACCAGCAGAGATCAGAATGAAAAACTGTTTTTT
-,TRBD1,TRBV2,TRBJ1-2,CASSERGQRFYGYTF,TGTGCCAGCAGTGAACGGGGACAGAGATTCTATGGCTACACCTTC
-,-,TRBV19,TRBJ2-3,CASSYMGRSDTQYF,TGTGCCAGTAGTTATATGGGCAGGTCAGATACGCAGTATTTT
few,-,TRBV20-1,TRBJ1-4,CSAQFNEKLFF,TGCAGTGCCCAATTTAATGAAAAACTGTTTTTT
-,-,TRBV7-2,TRBJ2-3,CASSLVVHTDTQYF,TGTGCCAGCAGCTTAGTGGTTCATACAGATACGCAGTATTTT
few,-,TRBV19,TRBJ2-7,CASSKALPSYEQYF,TGTGCCAGTAGTAAAGCACTACCGAGCTACGAGCAGTACTTC
-,-,TRBV10-3,TRBJ2-2,CAIMGFSRPGELFF,TGTGCCATCATGGGGTTTTCTCGTCCCGGGGAGCTGTTTTTT
few,-,TRBV5-1,TRBJ2-7,CASSLRMNSYEQYF,TGCGCCAGCAGCTTGAGGATGAATTCCTACGAGCAGTACTTC
-,-,TRBV11-2,TRBJ1-1,CASSKDYTEAFF,TGTGCCAGCAGCAAAGATTACACTGAAGCTTTCTTT
-,-,TRBV20-1,TRBJ1-1,CSEQGIGTEAFF,TGCAGTGAACAGGGAATTGGCACTGAAGCTTTCTTT
few,-,TRBV7-2,TRBJ2-1,CASSYRVYNEQFF,TGTGCCAGCAGCTACAGAGTTTACAATGAGCAGTTCTTC
many,-,TRBV29-1,TRBJ1-1,CSLDTSTEAFF,TGCAGCCTAGACACCTCGACTGAAGCTTTCTTT
few,-,TRBV29-1,TRBJ1-2,CSPEVEYYSYGYTF,TGCAGCCCCGAGGTCGAATACTATAGCTATGGCTACACCTTC
many,-,TRBV18,TRBJ1-6,CASSPNDRRGFSPLHF,TGTGCCAGCTCACCGAACGACAGGAGGGGCTTTTCACCCCTCCACTTT
few,-,TRBV28,TRBJ2-7,CASSYNPTYEQYF,TGTGCCAGCAGTTACAACCCCACCTACGAGCAGTACTTC
few,TRBD1,TRBV20-1,TRBJ2-2,CSANRQGALELFF,TGCAGTGCTAATCGACAGGGGGCTCTTGAGCTGTTTTTT
few,-,TRBV25-1,TRBJ1-6,CASSGAIGTTDFSPLHF,TGTGCCAGCAGTGGCGCAATCGGGACGACAGATTTTTCACCCCTCCACTTT
-,TRBD2,TRBV5-1,TRBJ2-1,CASSLGRTSYNEQFF,TGCGCCAGCAGCTTGGGTCGGACTAGCTACAATGAGCAGTTCTTC
-,-,TRBV20-1,TRBJ2-1,CSARDLGDLGSGEQFF,TGCAGTGCTAGAGATCTGGGGGACCTAGGGAGTGGTGAGCAGTTCTTC
many,TRBD1,TRBV6-1,TRBJ1-2,CASSEFPTGDYGYTF,TGTGCCAGCAGTGAATTTCCGACAGGGGACTATGGCTACACCTTC
few,-,TRBV29-1,TRBJ2-7,CSVHGGYEQYF,TGCAGCGTTCACGGCGGCTACGAGCAGTACTTC